A selection of T cell receptor beta chains follows, all from one sample in a study of blood T cell repertoires in COVID-19. TCRdb's copy holds only in-frame clones and misses some; the assay was immunoSEQ multiplex PCR. Seen here are about 26,000 clones, around 92% observed once, and the top ten hold just over 2%. Sequencing input: peripheral blood. These receptors all stem from a human donor in a cohort sampled during active COVID-19. Each CDR3 is given with its conserved first and last residue. A D gene is named only where the DNA matches it firmly. Clone size, where shown, is once, few, many, or a class for clones that have expanded.

V gene	clone size	D gene	J gene	CDR3 DNA	CDR3 protein
TRBV11-2	NA	TRBD1	TRBJ1-6	TGTGCCAGCAGCTTCAAAACAGGGGGCCGGTCACCCCTCCACTTT	CASSFKTGGRSPLHF
TRBV15	NA	NA	TRBJ2-7	TGTGCCACCAGCAACAATGACTACGAGCAGTACTTC	CATSNNDYEQYF
TRBV6-1	NA	NA	TRBJ2-3	TGTGCCAGCAGTGATGGCGGGCCGAGCACAGATACGCAGTATTTT	CASSDGGPSTDTQYF
TRBV10-1	NA	NA	TRBJ1-2	TGCGCCAGCAGTGAGGACCGAAAATCAGGGGATTATGGCTACACCTTC	CASSEDRKSGDYGYTF
TRBV5-6	NA	NA	TRBJ2-5	TGTGCCAGCAGCTGGAGACAGCTACAAGAGACCCAGTACTTC	CASSWRQLQETQYF
TRBV3-1/TRBV3-2	NA	TRBD1	TRBJ2-7	TGTGCCAGCAGCCAAGGTACGGGACAGGCAACCTACGAGCAGTACTTC	CASSQGTGQATYEQYF
TRBV2	few	TRBD1	TRBJ1-5	TGTGCCAGCGGCCAGGACAGGGAGGGTCAGCCCCAGCATTTT	CASGQDREGQPQHF
TRBV7-2	once	NA	TRBJ2-4	TGTGCCAGCAGCTTAGGGGCAGTTCCCAAAAACATTCAGTACTTC	CASSLGAVPKNIQYF
TRBV6-6	NA	TRBD1	TRBJ1-1	TGTGCCAGCAGTCCAACACAGGGGAGGCCTGAAGCTTTCTTT	CASSPTQGRPEAFF
TRBV27	NA	NA	TRBJ1-2	TGTGCCAGCGGGTTACGGGGGGCTAACTATGGCTACACCTTC	CASGLRGANYGYTF
TRBV5-1	NA	TRBD2	TRBJ2-1	TGCGCCAGCAGCTTGGGTAGCGGGAGGGGGTACAATGAGCAGTTCTTC	CASSLGSGRGYNEQFF
TRBV13	NA	NA	TRBJ1-2	TGTGCCAGCAGCCGCGGACTTTTGGTGGGGAACTATGGCTACACCTTC	CASSRGLLVGNYGYTF
TRBV28	NA	NA	TRBJ2-3	TGTGCCAGCAGTCCCCCCCACACAGATACGCAGTATTTT	CASSPPHTDTQYF
TRBV27	NA	TRBD1	TRBJ1-5	TGTGCCAGCAGGGAACACACCGGGACAGGGGCCTTTAATCAGCCCCAGCATTTT	CASREHTGTGAFNQPQHF
TRBV6-1	NA	TRBD1	TRBJ2-6	TGTGCCAGCAGTGAAGCGCTGGGACAGGGGGCCGCTGGGGCCAACGTCCTGACTTTC	CASSEALGQGAAGANVLTF
TRBV27	NA	NA	TRBJ2-3	TGTGCCAGCACCTTCACAGATACGCAGTATTTT	CASTFTDTQYF
TRBV6-6	NA	NA	TRBJ1-2	TGTGCCAGCACAGGGAGCAGGGAGGGCTATGGCTACACCTTC	CASTGSREGYGYTF